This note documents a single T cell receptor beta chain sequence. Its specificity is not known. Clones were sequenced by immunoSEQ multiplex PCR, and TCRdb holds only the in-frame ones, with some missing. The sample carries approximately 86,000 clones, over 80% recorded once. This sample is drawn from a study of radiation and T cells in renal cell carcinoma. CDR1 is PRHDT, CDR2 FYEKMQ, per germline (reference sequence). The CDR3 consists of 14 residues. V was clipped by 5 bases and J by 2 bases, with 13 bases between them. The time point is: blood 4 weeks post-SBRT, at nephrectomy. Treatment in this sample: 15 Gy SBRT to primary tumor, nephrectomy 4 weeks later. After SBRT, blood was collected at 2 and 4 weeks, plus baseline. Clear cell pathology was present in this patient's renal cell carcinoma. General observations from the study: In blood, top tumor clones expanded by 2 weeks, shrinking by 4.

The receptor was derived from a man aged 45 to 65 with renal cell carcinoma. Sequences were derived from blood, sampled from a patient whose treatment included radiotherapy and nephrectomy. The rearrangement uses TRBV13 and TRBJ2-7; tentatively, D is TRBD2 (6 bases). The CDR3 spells CASSATGGAYEQYF. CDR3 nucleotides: TGTGCCAGCAGCGCTACCGGGGGTGCCTACGAGCAGTACTTC.